The present TCR beta chain was sequenced within a study of glioma-infiltrating T cells after dendritic cell vaccination. About the research overall: Autologous tumor lysate was loaded overnight onto monocyte-derived dendritic cells grown seven days with IL-4 and GM-CSF.

CDR3 length: 17 residues. Germline CDR1 is SGDLS and CDR2 is YYNGEE. Trimming cost V 3 bases and J 3 bases, with 19 bases left between them. The data were produced by immunoSEQ multiplex PCR, yet TCRdb's version contains in-frame clones alone and is incomplete. The table records about 73,000 clones, roughly 87% of them present only once. Sequenced here: blood, sampled before dendritic cell vaccination. The TCR sequence derives from a human donor with glioblastoma. The chain carries TRBV9 and TRBJ2-1, with D possibly TRBD1 on 5 matching bases. For the CDR3, the DNA is TGTGCCAGCAGCGATAATACCCTAGGAAGGGGCTACAATGAGCAGTTCTTC. This codes for CASSDNTLGRGYNEQFF.